A single sample is the source of the 29 T cell receptor beta chains below, sequenced in a study of shared T cell receptors in the human thymus. Produced via immunoSEQ multiplex PCR; TCRdb's table is partial and in-frame only. This sample has 500,000 to 550,000 clones, with around 82% found just once. These records were also assigned to another study, of human thymus T cells.

Sequenced input: thymocytes. The receptors derive from a boy under two years old with a congenital heart defect.

The chain joins TRBV4-1 to TRBJ2-1; perhaps TRBD1 as D (6 bases). Germline V gene lookup returns CDR1 MGHRA and CDR2 YSYEKL. This CDR3 comprises 15 residues. V lost 0 bases, J lost 8 bases, and 14 bases lay in between. CDR3 coding DNA: TGCGCCAGCAGCCAAGAACAGGGCATGTGGGATGAGCAGTTCTTC. It translates to CASSQEQGMWDEQFF.

CDR3 in DNA: TGTGCCAGCAGTTTAGGACAGCCGAACAACGAGCAGTACTTC. Its translation is CASSLGQPNNEQYF. J is TRBJ2-7 and V is TRBV27; D perhaps matches TRBD1 (6 bases). The CDR3 is 14 residues long. Trimming shortened V by 2 bases and J by 5 bases, and 13 bases separated the two germline ends. The germline gives CDR1 MNHEY, CDR2 SMNVEV (reference sequence).

V and J are TRBV15 and TRBJ1-3; D is uncertain. CDR3 length: 13 amino acids. The V and J ends lost 3 bases and 4 bases respectively, with 7 bases between them. The germline V gene encodes CDR1 LNHNV and CDR2 YYDKDF (reference sequence). The CDR3 sequence is CATSSSTGNTIYF. In nucleotides, the CDR3 is TGTGCCACCAGCAGTAGTACGGGAAACACCATATATTTT.

The V gene is TRBV7-9, the J gene TRBJ2-7, with D perhaps matching TRBD1 (7 bases). V was pared by 1 base and J by 2 bases, with 15 bases between. The CDR3 is 16 amino acids. Germline lookup yields CDR1 SEHNR and CDR2 FQNEAQ (reference sequence). The chain's CDR3 is CASSLGGDSNPYEQYF. The DNA for the CDR3 is TGTGCCAGCAGCTTAGGGGGGGACAGTAACCCCTACGAGCAGTACTTC.

V gene TRBV15 combines with J gene TRBJ1-3; 7 positions agree with TRBD1. This CDR3 is built from 16 residues. Germline-derived CDR1 and CDR2 are LNHNV and YYDKDF (reference sequence). Trimming cost V 3 bases and J 0 bases; bases outside gene matches: 5. The CDR3 loop reads CATSRRGRGSGNTIYF. The CDR3 nucleotides read TGTGCCACCAGCAGGAGGGGGCGCGGCTCTGGAAACACCATATATTTT. The full variable domain, completed using reference TRBV15 and TRBJ1-3, is DAMVIQNPRYQVTQFGKPVTLSCSQTLNHNVMYWYQQKSSQAPKLLFHYYDKDFNNEADTPDNFQSRRPNTSFCFLDIRSPGLGDTAMYLCATSRRGRGSGNTIYFGEGSWLTVV.

J is TRBJ2-7 and V is TRBV28; 7 nucleotides line up with TRBD2. This CDR3 region has 16 residues. Germline CDR1 and CDR2: MDHEN and SYDVKM. J was trimmed by 2 bases and V by 2 bases; bases with no gene match: 9. The CDR3 DNA follows: TGTGCCAGCAGTTTAAACCGCGGGGGTAGCCCCTACGAGCAGTACTTC. Protein sequence: CASSLNRGGSPYEQYF. The complete variable domain, with remaining parts taken from reference TRBV28 and TRBJ2-7, reads DVKVTQSSRYLVKRTGEKVFLECVQDMDHENMFWYRQDPGLGLRLIYFSYDVKMKEKGDIPEGYSVSREKKERFSLILESASTNQTSMYLCASSLNRGGSPYEQYFGPGTRLTVT.

The chain has TRBV28 and TRBJ2-3; the D gene is possibly TRBD2 (5 bases). CDR1 and CDR2 (germline): MDHEN, SYDVKM. Trimming stripped 3 bases from V and 2 bases from J, with 9 bases between. This CDR3 spans 14 amino acids. CDR3 coding DNA: TGTGCCAGCAGTTTTAAGCGGTTCACAGATACGCAGTATTTT. Its translation: CASSFKRFTDTQYF.

This chain joins TRBV12-5 and TRBJ2-3; 9 nucleotides align to TRBD2. This CDR3 contains 16 residues. CDR1 and CDR2 (germline): LGHNT, FRNRAP. J lost 2 bases, V lost 3 bases, and 6 bases had no gene match. Here the CDR3 reads CASGFRLAEHTDTQYF. In DNA form, the CDR3 reads TGTGCTAGTGGTTTCCGACTAGCGGAACACACAGATACGCAGTATTTT.

The J gene is TRBJ2-7, the V gene TRBV4-2, with TRBD2 matching over 14 bases. J gave up 0 bases and V 1 base, and 8 bases lay outside the gene matches. CDR1 is LGHNA, CDR2 YNFKEQ, per germline. The CDR3 sequence is 19 residues long. The CDR3 DNA is TGTGCCAGCAGCCAAGGTCCGGGACTAGCGGGAGAAATCTCCTACGAGCAGTACTTC. Translating gives CASSQGPGLAGEISYEQYF.

The rearrangement joins TRBV7-6 to TRBJ2-7, with TRBD2 matching 9 bases. The CDR3 is made up of 16 amino acids. The J segment lost 0 bases and the V segment lost 2 bases, leaving 5 bases of the junction unmatched. The germline CDR1 and CDR2 sequences are SGHVS and FNYEAQ. Here the CDR3 DNA reads TGTGCCAGCAGCTTAAACACTAGCGGGTACTCCTACGAGCAGTACTTC. Protein product: CASSLNTSGYSYEQYF.

V and J are TRBV28 and TRBJ2-2; 10 positions agree with TRBD2. V shed 5 bases, J shed 3 bases, and the junction held 9 bases outside the gene matches. Germline V lookup: CDR1 MDHEN, CDR2 SYDVKM. The CDR3 runs 17 residues. CDR3 nucleotide sequence: TGTGCCAGCAGTGGGTTTAGCGGGAGGTCGGACACCGGGGAGCTGTTTTTT. Its protein product is CASSGFSGRSDTGELFF.

The J gene is TRBJ2-3, the V gene TRBV4-1; TRBD2 matches 9 bases. This CDR3 comprises 18 residues. V was pared by 1 base and J by 4 bases, with 12 bases of the junction left unmatched. Germline assignment: CDR1 MGHRA and CDR2 YSYEKL. The DNA of the CDR3 is TGCGCCAGCAGCCAAGGACCCCGGATGGCGGGAGGGCCAGATACGCAGTATTTT. Its translation is CASSQGPRMAGGPDTQYF.

J is TRBJ2-2 and V is TRBV4-1; possibly TRBD2 for D (5 bases). Germline CDR1 MGHRA, CDR2 YSYEKL. V lost 11 bases, J lost 7 bases, and 20 bases lay in between. This CDR3 is built from 14 residues. CDR3 in amino acids: CASPPSGPYGELFF. CDR3 sequence (DNA): TGCGCCTCTCCCCCGAGCGGCCCTTACGGGGAGCTGTTTTTT.

This chain links TRBV4-2 with TRBJ2-3; 7 bases fit TRBD2. The CDR3 is 17 residues long. J gave up 3 bases and V 5 bases, and 14 bases lay outside the gene matches. In germline, CDR1 is LGHNA, CDR2 YNFKEQ. CDR3 nucleotide sequence: TGTGCCAGCAGCTCGGTGAGAGGGAGGGCCTTAACAGATACGCAGTATTTT. Its translation is CASSSVRGRALTDTQYF.

The V and J genes are TRBV6-1 and TRBJ1-4; D is undetermined. This CDR3 contains 18 residues. From germline, CDR1 is MNHNS and CDR2 SASEGT. V was clipped by 3 bases and J by 5 bases, with 22 bases between them. CDR3: CASSDCPSLLVDNEKLFF. The CDR3, as DNA: TGTGCCAGCAGTGACTGTCCAAGTCTCCTAGTCGACAATGAAAAACTGTTTTTT.

The CDR3 DNA reads as TGTGCCATCAGTGAGGGCGGGGATCGGAGCTACACCTTC. Protein sequence: CAISEGGDRSYTF. The J gene is TRBJ1-2, the V gene TRBV10-3; D ambiguous. V lost 2 bases to trimming and J lost 9 bases, with 13 bases between them. The CDR3 length is 13 residues. Germline V gene lookup returns CDR1 ENHRY and CDR2 SYGVKD.

V is TRBV7-9 and J is TRBJ2-7; D unresolved. This CDR3 spans 15 amino acids. The V end lost 2 bases, the J end lost 2 bases, and 13 bases lay between the germline ends. Germline values: CDR1 SEHNR, CDR2 FQNEAQ (reference sequence). The CDR3 here is CASSLRRSQTYEQYF. The CDR3 coding sequence is TGTGCCAGCAGCTTAAGGCGGAGCCAAACCTACGAGCAGTACTTC. Full variable domain (rest looked up from reference TRBV7-9 and TRBJ2-7): DTGVSQNPRHKITKRGQNVTFRCDPISEHNRLYWYRQTLGQGPEFLTYFQNEAQLEKSRLLSDRFSAERPKGSFSTLEIQRTEQGDSAMYLCASSLRRSQTYEQYFGPGTRLTVT.

The CDR3, as DNA: TGTGCCAGCAGCTTAGCCGGGGGGGAGCAGTTCTTC. Translating gives CASSLAGGEQFF. The rearrangement links TRBV7-2 to TRBJ2-1, with 7 positions matching TRBD2. CDR3 length: 12 amino acids. V trimming: 0 bases; J trimming: 10 bases; junction bases outside the gene matches: 0. CDR1 is SGHTA, CDR2 FQGNSA, per germline.

This clone was recorded a few times. This chain links TRBV7-2 with TRBJ2-2; TRBD2 agrees at 11 bases. There are 19 residues in the CDR3. CDR1 and CDR2 (germline): SGHTA, FQGNSA. V dropped 4 bases and J dropped 0; count of bases not matched to a gene: 10. The CDR3 sequence is CASSSARTSGPANTGELFF. The CDR3 DNA reads as TGTGCCAGCAGCTCCGCTCGGACTAGCGGGCCCGCGAACACCGGGGAGCTGTTTTTT. Variable domain in full (rest from reference TRBV7-2 and TRBJ2-2): GAGVSQSPSNKVTEKGKDVELRCDPISGHTALYWYRQSLGQGLEFLIYFQGNSAPDKSGLPSDRFSAERTGGSVSTLTIQRTQQEDSAVYLCASSSARTSGPANTGELFFGEGSRLTVL.

J is TRBJ2-7 and V is TRBV4-2; a possible D gene is TRBD2 (5 bases). CDR3 length: 13 residues. CDR1 is LGHNA, CDR2 YNFKEQ, per germline. V dropped 0 bases and J dropped 2 bases, with 5 bases sitting between them. CDR3 amino acids: CASSQERAYEQYF. CDR3 DNA sequence: TGTGCCAGCAGCCAAGAGAGGGCCTACGAGCAGTACTTC.

The chain is built from TRBV9 and TRBJ2-1, with 8 bases that match TRBD1. Trimming removed 1 base from V and 8 bases from J; junction bases left unmatched: 8. The CDR3 sequence is 15 residues long. The germline gives CDR1 SGDLS, CDR2 YYNGEE. The CDR3 is CASSVNGQGFHEQFF. CDR3 nucleotide sequence: TGTGCCAGCAGCGTAAACGGACAGGGATTTCATGAGCAGTTCTTC.

The rearrangement links TRBV4-2 to TRBJ2-2; 7 positions agree with TRBD2. V was pared by 3 bases and J by 1 base, with 8 bases of the junction left unmatched. The V gene's germline CDR1 is LGHNA and CDR2 YNFKEQ. This CDR3 has 17 amino acids. CDR3 DNA sequence: TGTGCCAGCAGCCATAGGTCGGGGAGGGGGAACACCGGGGAGCTGTTTTTT. Its translation is CASSHRSGRGNTGELFF.

The chain links TRBV11-3 to TRBJ2-7; D may be TRBD1 (6 bases). This CDR3 has 14 residues. In germline, CDR1 is SGHNT, CDR2 YENEEA. V lost 0 bases, J lost 2 bases, and 8 bases lay in between. CDR3: CASSLDGDTYEQYF. CDR3 DNA: TGTGCCAGCAGCTTAGATGGGGACACCTACGAGCAGTACTTC.

The chain uses TRBV9 and TRBJ2-7; 9 bases fit TRBD2. Germline CDR1 reads SGDLS; CDR2 reads YYNGEE. The CDR3 is 16 residues long. Trimming at V came to 0 bases and at J to 2 bases, leaving 6 bases not matched to a gene. This CDR3 reads CASSVGEAGGPYEQYF. The DNA of the CDR3 is TGTGCCAGCAGCGTAGGAGAAGCGGGAGGTCCCTACGAGCAGTACTTC.

This chain links TRBV6-5 with TRBJ1-2; no reliable D call. CDR1 MNHEY and CDR2 SVGAGI come from the germline V gene. The CDR3 is made up of 14 amino acids. The V and J ends lost 1 base and 0 bases respectively, with 6 bases between them. This CDR3 is CASSYYPANYGYTF. CDR3 DNA: TGTGCCAGCAGTTACTACCCAGCTAACTATGGCTACACCTTC.

This clone was found once. DNA of the CDR3: TGTGCCAGCAGTTACTCCCACCCCTCGAGCTCCTACGAGCAGTACTTC. Translated, it gives CASSYSHPSSSYEQYF. V usage is TRBV6-5 and J usage is TRBJ2-7; no firm D call. The ends were cut back, 0 bases at V and 0 bases at J, with 12 bases in the middle. Germline V gene sequence: CDR1 MNHEY, CDR2 SVGAGI. The CDR3 has 16 amino acids.

This clone was seen more than once but under ten times. This chain joins TRBV10-3 and TRBJ2-1; 7 nucleotides agree with TRBD1. Germline V CDR1 and CDR2: ENHRY, SYGVKD. The V and J ends lost 4 bases and 8 bases, in that order; junction bases with no gene match: 8. This CDR3 contains 14 residues. As DNA, the CDR3 is TGTGCCATCAGTGGTCCGACAGGGACGGATGAGCAGTTCTTC. Translation gives CAISGPTGTDEQFF.

CDR3: CASSQDSKSRGNNGYTF. CDR3 nucleotides: TGCGCCAGCAGCCAAGACTCCAAATCCCGGGGGAATAACGGCTACACCTTC. The chain carries TRBV4-3 and TRBJ1-2; D is possibly TRBD1 (5 bases). The ends were cut back, 0 bases at V and 8 bases at J, with 22 bases in the middle. Germline CDR1 and CDR2: LGHNA and YSLEER. The CDR3 is made up of 17 amino acids.

CDR3 loop: CAISIRPPGQGEAGTGELFF. In DNA form, the CDR3 reads TGTGCCATCAGTATTCGCCCCCCGGGACAGGGGGAAGCAGGCACCGGGGAGCTGTTTTTT. The rearrangement uses TRBV10-3 and TRBJ2-2, with 11 bases aligning to TRBD1. CDR3 length equals 20 residues. CDR1 and CDR2 (germline): ENHRY, SYGVKD. J was trimmed by 4 bases and V by 5 bases; bases with no gene match: 18.